Listed below are T cell receptor beta chains from one sample, sequenced in a study of CD8 T cells in Susac syndrome. TCRdb called the immunoSEQ multiplex PCR reads again in MiXCR, with one record for every CDR3 protein. This table holds 200,000 or so distinct CDR3 sequences, 95% found once. Sequenced input: CD4+ T cells from PBMCs. The source is a human donor with Susac syndrome. Both conserved end residues are part of each CDR3. Fields, in order: D gene, V gene, J gene, clone size, CDR3 DNA, CDR3 protein. The D gene is left open where the match is weak. Only some rows state a clone size, as once, few, many or a class for expanded clones.

>TRBD2|TRBV19|TRBJ2-3|.
TGTGCCAGTAGACTAGCGGGGGGGACTGGCACAGATACGCAGTATTTT
CASRLAGGTGTDTQYF
>.|TRBV5-4|TRBJ1-2|.
TGTGCCAGCAGCTGGTCCTATGGCTACACCTTC
CASSWSYGYTF
>.|TRBV7-2|TRBJ1-1|.
TGTGCCAGCAGCTTAGAGGTTTGGCAAATGGGAGCTTTCTTT
CASSLEVWQMGAFF
>TRBD1|TRBV20-1|TRBJ1-2|.
TGCAGTGCTAGCCCCGGGACAGGGCCCTCCTATGGCTACACCTTC
CSASPGTGPSYGYTF
>TRBD1|TRBV20-1|TRBJ1-6|.
TGCAGTGCTGCACGGACAGGGGGAAATTCACCCCTCCACTTT
CSAARTGGNSPLHF
>.|TRBV6-6|TRBJ2-3|.
TGTGCCAGCAGTCAGCTTGATACGCAGTATTTT
CASSQLDTQYF
>.|TRBV7-8|TRBJ2-6|.
TGTGCCAGCAGCTTAGTGGGGACTGGGGCCAACGTCCTGACTTTC
CASSLVGTGANVLTF
>.|TRBV25-1|TRBJ2-1|.
TGTGCCAGCAGTGGTGGGGGAACAGTTCCCTACAATGAGCAGTTCTTC
CASSGGGTVPYNEQFF
>.|TRBV7-9|TRBJ2-5|.
TGTGCCAGCAGCCAGGACAGCACATGGGAGACCCAGTACTTC
CASSQDSTWETQYF
>TRBD2|TRBV20-1|TRBJ2-5|.
TGCAGTGCTAGTTTTAGCGGGGGAGAGACCCAGTACTTC
CSASFSGGETQYF
>.|TRBV5-1|TRBJ2-5|once
TGCGCCAGCAGCTTGTTCCACGGCAAAACCTCCTCCGGGACCCAGTACTTC
CASSLFHGKTSSGTQYF
>.|TRBV5-8|TRBJ1-1|few
TGTGCCAGCAGCTTGGAAAGGGACACTGAAGCTTTCTTT
CASSLERDTEAFF
>TRBD2|TRBV7-9|TRBJ2-5|.
TGTGCCAGCAGGGTGGGACTAGCGGATCGTTCATCGGAGACCCAGTACTTC
CASRVGLADRSSETQYF
>.|TRBV20-1|TRBJ1-3|.
TGCAGTGCGGGGTCTTTCCTCTCTGGAAACACCATATATTTT
CSAGSFLSGNTIYF
>TRBD1|TRBV10-3|TRBJ2-3|.
TGTGCCATCAGTGAGGGGACAGGGGTTACAGATACGCAGTATTTT
CAISEGTGVTDTQYF
>.|TRBV30|TRBJ1-4|.
TGTGCCTGGAGTGGAAGCTACGCTACTGAAAAACTGTTTTTT
CAWSGSYATEKLFF
>TRBD2|TRBV5-4|TRBJ2-2|.
TGTGCCACAGGACTAGCGGGGGGAAGTGCCGGGGAGCTGTTTTTT
CATGLAGGSAGELFF
>.|TRBV11-2|TRBJ2-6|.
TGTGCCAGCAGCTTAGATCACATGGACAGCTCTGGGGCCAACGTCCTGACTTTC
CASSLDHMDSSGANVLTF
>.|TRBV2|TRBJ1-6|.
TGTGCCAGCGACAGTCGTCCTCTACCCCTCCACTTT
CASDSRPLPLHF
>TRBD2|TRBV29-1|TRBJ2-1|.
TGCAGCGCCCCGACTAGCGGGGGTTACAATGAGCAGTTCTTC
CSAPTSGGYNEQFF
>.|TRBV5-1|TRBJ2-3|.
TGCGCCAGCAGCTCGGGTTCGGCGGGTCCGACGCAGTATTTT
CASSSGSAGPTQYF
>.|TRBV29-1|TRBJ2-5|.
TGCAGCGTTTGGCAGGGAGAGACCCAGTACTTC
CSVWQGETQYF
>TRBD2|TRBV20-1|TRBJ2-7|once
TGCAGTGCTGATCCGGGACTAGCTTTTTCCGAGCAGTACTTC
CSADPGLAFSEQYF
>TRBD1|TRBV19|TRBJ2-7|.
TGTGCCAGTGGGAGACAGGGGGCTCACGAGCAGTACTTC
CASGRQGAHEQYF
>.|TRBV6-1|TRBJ2-2|.
TGTGCCAGCAGCCGTTTCGGTCCCGGTAGTGGGGGGCAAGCCGGGGAGCTGTTTTTT
CASSRFGPGSGGQAGELFF
>TRBD1|TRBV15|TRBJ1-1|.
TGTGCCACCAGCGGCCCAGGGGGTCGGAACACTGAAGCTTTCTTT
CATSGPGGRNTEAFF
>.|TRBV20-1|TRBJ2-1|once
TGCAGTGCTGTGAGACCAGCGATCCGCAAAGACAATGAGCAGTTCTTC
CSAVRPAIRKDNEQFF
>.|TRBV12-3/TRBV12-4|TRBJ2-5|.
TGTGCCAGCAGTTTGTCCCGGGACGCAGAAGAGACCCAGTACTTC
CASSLSRDAEETQYF
>.|TRBV7-2|TRBJ2-5|.
TGTGCCAGCAATGGCGGAGCTATACAAGAGACCCAGTACTTC
CASNGGAIQETQYF
>.|TRBV30|TRBJ2-7|.
TGTGCCTGGAGTGTACCCGGGGGGCCTCCCTACGAGCAGTACTTC
CAWSVPGGPPYEQYF
>TRBD1|TRBV4-3|TRBJ1-2|.
TGCGCCAGCAGCCAAGAAGGCAGGGGGTTGTGGGGCTACACCTTC
CASSQEGRGLWGYTF
>.|TRBV12-3/TRBV12-4|TRBJ1-2|.
TGTGCCAGCAAAACGGACACGAACTATGGCTACACCTTC
CASKTDTNYGYTF
>TRBD2|TRBV27|TRBJ2-5|.
TGTGCCAGCAGTCCCACTAGCGGGCCCCTAGGGACCCAGTACTTC
CASSPTSGPLGTQYF
>.|TRBV19|TRBJ2-3|.
TGTGCCAGTAGTATTGGGACATACACAGATACGCAGTATTTT
CASSIGTYTDTQYF
>TRBD2|TRBV29-1|TRBJ2-1|.
TGCAGCGCGCAGCGGGGGCTTTACAATGAGCAGTTCTTC
CSAQRGLYNEQFF
>.|TRBV15|TRBJ2-1|.
TGTGCCACCGCTCCTCTCCGGCAAGACAATGAGCAGTTCTTC
CATAPLRQDNEQFF
>TRBD1|TRBV30|TRBJ1-6|.
TGTGCCTGGAGTGCCTTACCGACAGGGAATAATTCACCCCTCCACTTT
CAWSALPTGNNSPLHF
>TRBD2|TRBV7-3|TRBJ2-3|once
TGTGCCAGCAGCTTAAGCGGGGGGGGAGATACGCAGTATTTT
CASSLSGGGDTQYF
>TRBD1|TRBV27|TRBJ1-5|.
TGTGCCGGACGAACAGGGGTACAGCCCCAGCATTTT
CAGRTGVQPQHF
>TRBD2|TRBV29-1|TRBJ2-1|.
TGCAGCGTCTATCTAGCGGGCAATGAGCAGTTCTTC
CSVYLAGNEQFF
>TRBD2|TRBV18|TRBJ2-1|.
TGTGCCAGCTCACCGCTAGCGGGGGACTCGGGTGAGCAGTTCTTC
CASSPLAGDSGEQFF
>TRBD2|TRBV27|TRBJ2-5|.
TGTGCCAGCAGTTTTACTAGCGGGGTCGGGACCCAGTACTTC
CASSFTSGVGTQYF
>TRBD1|TRBV5-1|TRBJ2-2|.
TGCGCCAGCAGGCTGAGGTCAGGGGGCGCGAACACCGGGGAGCTGTTTTTT
CASRLRSGGANTGELFF
>.|TRBV7-2|TRBJ1-3|.
TGTGCCAGCAGGTTACCAGAAGGGGGATTGGACACCATATATTTT
CASRLPEGGLDTIYF
>.|TRBV7-6|TRBJ2-5|.
TGTGCCAGCAGCTTAGGGGGGGCGAGCCTTGGCGAGACCCAGTACTTC
CASSLGGASLGETQYF
>.|TRBV5-1|TRBJ1-1|.
TGCGCCAGCAGCTCCCAGGGAAGACAGAACACTGAAGCTTTCTTT
CASSSQGRQNTEAFF
>TRBD1|TRBV6-5|TRBJ2-5|.
TGTGCCAGCAGTTACAGGGACAGGGGGCGAGAGACCCAGTACTTC
CASSYRDRGRETQYF
>.|TRBV12-3/TRBV12-4|TRBJ1-1|.
TGTGCCAGCACCGGCGGGAGTACTGAAGCTTTCTTT
CASTGGSTEAFF
>TRBD2|TRBV11-2|TRBJ2-7|.
TGTGCCAGCAGCTTAGGCCTAGCGGGGGGCGAGCAGTACTTC
CASSLGLAGGEQYF
>TRBD1|TRBV3-1|TRBJ1-5|.
TGTGCCAGCAGCCTGACAGGGGAGGGGACCCAGCATTTT
CASSLTGEGTQHF
>.|TRBV20-1|TRBJ1-3|.
TGCAGTGCCCCCGTTGGAGGGGCTGGAAACACCATATATTTT
CSAPVGGAGNTIYF
>.|TRBV29-1|TRBJ2-7|.
TGCAGCGTGGGACACCGGGGTTACGAGCAGTACTTC
CSVGHRGYEQYF
>.|TRBV27|TRBJ2-7|.
TGTGCCAGCAGCACGACTATGTACGAGCAGTACTTC
CASSTTMYEQYF